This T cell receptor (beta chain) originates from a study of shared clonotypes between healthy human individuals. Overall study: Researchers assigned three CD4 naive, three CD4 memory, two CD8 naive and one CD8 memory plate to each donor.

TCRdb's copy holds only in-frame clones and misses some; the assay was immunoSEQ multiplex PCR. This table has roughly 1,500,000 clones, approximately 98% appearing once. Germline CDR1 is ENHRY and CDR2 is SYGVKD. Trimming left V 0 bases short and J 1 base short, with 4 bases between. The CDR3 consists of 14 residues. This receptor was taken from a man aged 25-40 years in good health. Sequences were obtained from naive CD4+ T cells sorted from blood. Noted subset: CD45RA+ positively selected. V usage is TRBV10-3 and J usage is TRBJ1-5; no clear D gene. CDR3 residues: CAISESRSNQPQHF. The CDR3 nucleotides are TGTGCCATCAGTGAGTCGCGGAGCAATCAGCCCCAGCATTTT.